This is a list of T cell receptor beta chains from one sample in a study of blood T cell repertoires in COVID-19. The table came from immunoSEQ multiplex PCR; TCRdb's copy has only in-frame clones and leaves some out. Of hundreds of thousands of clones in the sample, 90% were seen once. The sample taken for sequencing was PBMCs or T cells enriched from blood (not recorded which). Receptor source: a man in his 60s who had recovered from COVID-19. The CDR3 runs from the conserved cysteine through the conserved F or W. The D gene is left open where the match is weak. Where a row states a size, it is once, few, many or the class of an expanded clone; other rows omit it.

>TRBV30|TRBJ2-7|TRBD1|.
CAWSTKTGGSSYEQYF
TGTGCCTGGAGTACAAAGACAGGGGGAAGCTCCTACGAGCAGTACTTC
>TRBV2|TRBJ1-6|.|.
CASSRVGGFRNNSPLHF
TGTGCCAGCTCCCGGGTGGGGGGTTTCCGAAATAATTCACCCCTCCACTTT
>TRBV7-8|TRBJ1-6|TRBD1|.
CASSFPGQSSPLHF
TGTGCCAGCAGCTTTCCGGGACAGTCTTCACCCCTCCACTTT
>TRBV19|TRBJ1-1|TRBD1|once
CASSTSQTGATEAFF
TGTGCCAGTAGTACCTCTCAGACAGGGGCCACTGAAGCTTTCTTT
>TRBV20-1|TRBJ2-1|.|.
CSARVDEQFF
TGCAGTGCTAGAGTCGATGAGCAGTTCTTC
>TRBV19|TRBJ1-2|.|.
CASSRGRPRGYTF
TGTGCCAGTAGTCGCGGGAGGCCTCGGGGCTACACCTTC
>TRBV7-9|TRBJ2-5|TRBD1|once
CASSLGDRGWETQYF
TGTGCCAGCAGCTTAGGGGACAGGGGTTGGGAGACCCAGTACTTC
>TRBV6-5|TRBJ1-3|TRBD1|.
CASSPDRVAGNTIYF
TGTGCCAGCAGTCCTGACAGGGTGGCTGGAAACACCATATATTTT
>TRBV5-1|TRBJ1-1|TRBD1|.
CASSIPGDRGRTEAFF
TGCGCCAGCAGCATCCCGGGGGACAGGGGGCGTACTGAAGCTTTCTTT
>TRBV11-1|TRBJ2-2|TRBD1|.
CASSPRQGVGELFF
TGTGCCAGCAGCCCCCGACAGGGGGTCGGGGAGCTGTTTTTT
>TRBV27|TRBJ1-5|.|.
CASSSHSVRGSNQPQHF
TGTGCCAGCAGTTCCCACAGCGTCAGGGGTAGCAATCAGCCCCAGCATTTT
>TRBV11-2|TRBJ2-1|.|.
CASSLVPTTGGGVNEQFF
TGTGCCAGCAGCTTAGTCCCCACTACAGGGGGAGGGGTCAATGAGCAGTTCTTC
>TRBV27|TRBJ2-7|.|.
CATISGDTYEQYF
TGTGCCACCATAAGCGGCGATACCTACGAGCAGTACTTC
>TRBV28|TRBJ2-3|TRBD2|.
CASSSKLYSGRSTDTQYF
TGTGCCAGTAGTTCAAAATTATATAGCGGGAGGAGCACAGATACGCAGTATTTT
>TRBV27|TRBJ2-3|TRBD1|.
CASKVQGNTDTQYF
TGTGCCAGCAAGGTACAGGGGAACACAGATACGCAGTATTTT
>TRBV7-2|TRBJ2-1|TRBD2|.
CASSLVLAGFRNEQFF
TGTGCCAGCAGCTTAGTACTAGCGGGTTTTAGGAATGAGCAGTTCTTC
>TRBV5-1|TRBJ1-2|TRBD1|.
CASSLYGGTENYGYTF
TGCGCCAGCAGCCTCTATGGGGGGACAGAAAACTATGGCTACACCTTC
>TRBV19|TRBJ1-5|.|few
CASSPDFGPRGSNRPQHF
TGTGCCAGTAGCCCTGATTTCGGGCCCAGGGGATCCAATCGGCCCCAGCATTTT
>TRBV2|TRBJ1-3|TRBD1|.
CASSFIGQGGNTIYF
TGTGCCAGCAGTTTTATAGGACAGGGAGGAAACACCATATATTTT
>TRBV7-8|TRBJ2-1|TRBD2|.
CASSFPGLAEYNEQFF
TGTGCCAGCAGCTTCCCGGGACTAGCGGAATACAATGAGCAGTTCTTC
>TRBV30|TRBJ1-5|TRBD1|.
CAWSAGQGGSPQHF
TGTGCCTGGAGCGCTGGACAGGGGGGATCGCCCCAGCATTTT
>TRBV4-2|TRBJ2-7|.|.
CASSQGIEMYEQYF
TGTGCCAGCAGCCAAGGTATAGAGATGTACGAGCAGTACTTC
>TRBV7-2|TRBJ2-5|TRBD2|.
CASSFGGAPETQYF
TGTGCCAGCAGCTTCGGGGGGGCCCCAGAGACCCAGTACTTC
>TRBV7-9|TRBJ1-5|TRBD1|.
CASSLGAGTGSIQPQHF
TGTGCCAGCAGCTTAGGGGCCGGGACAGGGTCAATCCAGCCCCAGCATTTT
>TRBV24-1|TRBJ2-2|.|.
CATSPGVNTGELFF
TGTGCCACCAGTCCGGGGGTGAACACCGGGGAGCTGTTTTTT
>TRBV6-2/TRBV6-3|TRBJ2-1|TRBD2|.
CASSFSGVYNEQFF
TGTGCCAGCAGCTTTAGCGGGGTCTACAATGAGCAGTTCTTC
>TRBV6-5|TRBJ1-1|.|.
CASSSRGRNTEAFF
TGTGCCAGCAGTTCGCGCGGGAGGAACACTGAAGCTTTCTTT
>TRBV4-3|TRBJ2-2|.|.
CASSQGSVTGELFF
TGCGCCAGCAGCCAGGGGAGTGTAACCGGGGAGCTGTTTTTT
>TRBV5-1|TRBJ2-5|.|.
CASSLGGHPSQETQYF
TGCGCCAGCAGCTTGGGGGGACACCCATCCCAAGAGACCCAGTACTTC
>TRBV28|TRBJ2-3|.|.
CASSRATDTQYF
TGTGCCAGCAGCAGGGCCACAGATACGCAGTATTTT
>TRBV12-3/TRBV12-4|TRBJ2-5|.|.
CASSFRGTETQYF
TGTGCCAGCAGTTTTCGGGGGACAGAGACCCAGTACTTC
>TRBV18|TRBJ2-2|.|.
CASSPRGAGELFF
TGTGCCAGCTCACCACGGGGAGCCGGGGAGCTGTTTTTT
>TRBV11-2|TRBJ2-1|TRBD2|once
CASSLLRLAGSYNEQFF
TGTGCCAGCAGCCTCCTCCGACTAGCGGGCTCCTACAATGAGCAGTTCTTC